The T cell receptor beta chain described here comes from a study of T cells in Graves' hyperthyroidism and ophthalmopathy. Study-level information: It was at initial diagnosis, before any treatment, that peripheral blood was collected.

The CDR3 contains 13 residues. The V gene lost 4 bases and the J gene lost 9 bases, with 13 bases spanning the gap. Germline assignment: CDR1 SEHNR and CDR2 FQNEAQ (reference sequence). Among the patients, aged 18 to 65, hyperthyroidism was newly diagnosed and had lasted under 2 months. Based on clinical symptoms, serum thyroxine and TRAb, thyroid ultrasound and orbital computed tomography, diagnoses were reached. From RNA transcripts, TCR beta CDR3 regions were amplified. The HTBI primer set was used in a first-round RT-PCR of the TCR CDR3. One entry per CDR3 protein results from TCRdb running MiXCR on the multiplex PCR reads. This sample carries 130,000 to 150,000 distinct CDR3 sequences, approximately 20% of them seen once, and the ten largest clones take 60% to 80%.

The gene calls are TRBV7-9 and TRBJ2-4; D tentatively fits TRBD1 or TRBD2 (5 bases each). Sequenced input: blood. This clonotype was sampled from a woman between 45 and 60 years old with Graves' hyperthyroidism that later progressed to Graves' ophthalmopathy. CDR3 DNA: TGTGCCAGCAGCTCGGGGCCTTTAGGCATTCAGTACTTC. Its translation is CASSSGPLGIQYF.